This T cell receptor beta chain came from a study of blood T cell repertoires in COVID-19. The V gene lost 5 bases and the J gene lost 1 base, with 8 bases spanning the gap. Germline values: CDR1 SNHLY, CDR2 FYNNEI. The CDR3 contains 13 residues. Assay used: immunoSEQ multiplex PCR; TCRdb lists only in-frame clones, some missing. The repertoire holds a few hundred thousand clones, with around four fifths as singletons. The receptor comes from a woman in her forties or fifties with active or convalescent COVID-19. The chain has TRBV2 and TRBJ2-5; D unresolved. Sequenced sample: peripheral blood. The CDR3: CASSYSVQETQYF. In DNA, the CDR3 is TGTGCCAGCAGTTACAGTGTCCAAGAGACCCAGTACTTC. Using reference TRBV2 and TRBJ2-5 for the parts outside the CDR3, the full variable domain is EPEVTQTPSHQVTQMGQEVILRCVPISNHLYFYWYRQILGQKVEFLVSFYNNEISEKSEIFDDQFSVERPDGSNFTLKIRSTKLEDSAMYFCASSYSVQETQYFGPGTRLLVL.